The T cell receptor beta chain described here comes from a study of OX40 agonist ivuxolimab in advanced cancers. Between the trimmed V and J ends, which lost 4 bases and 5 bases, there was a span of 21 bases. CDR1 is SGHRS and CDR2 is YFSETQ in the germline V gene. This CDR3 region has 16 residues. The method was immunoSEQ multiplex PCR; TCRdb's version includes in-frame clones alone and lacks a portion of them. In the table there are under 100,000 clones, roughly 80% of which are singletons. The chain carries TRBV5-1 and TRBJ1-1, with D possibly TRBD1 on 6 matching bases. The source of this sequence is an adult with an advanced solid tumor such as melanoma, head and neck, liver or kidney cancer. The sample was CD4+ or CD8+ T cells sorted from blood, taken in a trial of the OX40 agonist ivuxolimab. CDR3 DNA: TGCGCCAGCAGCGTAGTCCCGAGGGGGGGAGAAACTGAAGCTTTCTTT. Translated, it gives CASSVVPRGGETEAFF. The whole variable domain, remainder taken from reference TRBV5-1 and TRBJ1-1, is KAGVTQTPRYLIKTRGQQVTLSCSPISGHRSVSWYQQTPGQGLQFLFEYFSETQRNKGNFPGRFSGRQFSNSRSEMNVSTLELGDSALYLCASSVVPRGGETEAFFGQGTRLTVV.